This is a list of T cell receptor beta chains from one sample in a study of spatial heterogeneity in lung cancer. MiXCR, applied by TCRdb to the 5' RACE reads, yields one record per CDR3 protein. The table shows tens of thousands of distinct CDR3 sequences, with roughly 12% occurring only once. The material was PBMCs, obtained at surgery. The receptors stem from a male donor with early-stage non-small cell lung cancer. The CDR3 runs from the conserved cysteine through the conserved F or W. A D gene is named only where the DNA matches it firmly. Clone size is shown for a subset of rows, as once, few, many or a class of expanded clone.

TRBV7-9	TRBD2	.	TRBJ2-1	TGTGCCAGCAGCTTAGGGCTAGCGGGAGCTTACAATGAGCAGTTCTTC	CASSLGLAGAYNEQFF
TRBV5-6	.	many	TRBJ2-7	TGTGCCAGCAGCTTGTTCACCGAGCAGTACTTC	CASSLFTEQYF
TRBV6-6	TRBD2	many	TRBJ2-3	TGTGCCAGCAGGAAGACTAGCGGGGGCACAGATACGCAGTATTTT	CASRKTSGGTDTQYF
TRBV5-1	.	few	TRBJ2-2	TGCGCCAGCAGCCCCGAAGACAGGACGAACACCGGGGAGCTGTTTTTT	CASSPEDRTNTGELFF
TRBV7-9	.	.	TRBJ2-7	TGTGCCAGCAGCCCCGGGACGGGCGTCTCCTACGAGCAGTACTTC	CASSPGTGVSYEQYF
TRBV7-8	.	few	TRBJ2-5	TGTGCCAGCAGGCGAATCCGCCAGACAGGCCAGTACCAAGAGACCCAGTACTTC	CASRRIRQTGQYQETQYF
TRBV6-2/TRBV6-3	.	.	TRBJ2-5	TGTGCCAGCAGTTATCGACAGGTGGGCCAAGAGACCCAGTACTTC	CASSYRQVGQETQYF
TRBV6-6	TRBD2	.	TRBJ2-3	TGTGCCAGCAGTTACTCAGCTAGCGGGAGGGCCCATGGGATCACAGATACGCAGTATTTT	CASSYSASGRAHGITDTQYF
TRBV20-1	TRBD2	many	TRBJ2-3	TGCAGTGCTAAGGGAGCGGGGGAGCTCACAGATACGCAGTATTTT	CSAKGAGELTDTQYF
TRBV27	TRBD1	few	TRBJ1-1	TGTGCCAGCAGCTCCTACCTGGGCGGGACAGGGATTAACACTGAAGCTTTCTTT	CASSSYLGGTGINTEAFF
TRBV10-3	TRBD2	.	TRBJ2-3	TGTGCCATCGGATTAGCGGGAGGCCCCCCAGATACGCAGTATTTT	CAIGLAGGPPDTQYF
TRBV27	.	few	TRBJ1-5	TGTGCCAGCAGTTTATTCGGCAGGTTCAATCAGCCCCAGCATTTT	CASSLFGRFNQPQHF
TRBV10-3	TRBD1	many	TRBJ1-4	TGTGCCATCAGCCCAGGGGACAGGGTGTTTTTT	CAISPGDRVFF
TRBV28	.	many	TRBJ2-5	TGTGCCAGCAGTCCGGGGTCCTACCAAGAGACCCAGTACTTC	CASSPGSYQETQYF
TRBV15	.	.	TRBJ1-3	TGTGCCACCAGCAGAGAGGACACAGCAGGAAACACCATATATTTT	CATSREDTAGNTIYF